This T cell receptor beta chain was obtained from a study of response to subunit inactivated influenza vaccine. V lost 2 bases and J 2 bases, leaving 8 bases between the germline ends. The CDR3 has 14 residues. This clonotype appeared many times. Its matching antigen is unknown. TCRdb recomputed calls from the RT-PCR reads with MiXCR, one row per CDR3 protein. The sample consists of 500,000 to 600,000 distinct CDR3 sequences, approximately 7.6% of them appearing once. The study's findings and limits: The authors proposed limited new T cell recruitment per seasonal influenza vaccination.

The source is a man aged 50 to 69 who received an inactivated influenza vaccine. The V and J genes are TRBV12-3 or TRBV12-4 and TRBJ2-3; D tentatively reads TRBD1 or TRBD2 (5 bases each). The source material was PBMCs from blood, sampled less than 30 months after vaccination. The CDR3 here is CASSLYGTTDTQYF. The CDR3 DNA reads as TGTGCCAGCAGTTTATACGGGACCACAGATACGCAGTATTTT.